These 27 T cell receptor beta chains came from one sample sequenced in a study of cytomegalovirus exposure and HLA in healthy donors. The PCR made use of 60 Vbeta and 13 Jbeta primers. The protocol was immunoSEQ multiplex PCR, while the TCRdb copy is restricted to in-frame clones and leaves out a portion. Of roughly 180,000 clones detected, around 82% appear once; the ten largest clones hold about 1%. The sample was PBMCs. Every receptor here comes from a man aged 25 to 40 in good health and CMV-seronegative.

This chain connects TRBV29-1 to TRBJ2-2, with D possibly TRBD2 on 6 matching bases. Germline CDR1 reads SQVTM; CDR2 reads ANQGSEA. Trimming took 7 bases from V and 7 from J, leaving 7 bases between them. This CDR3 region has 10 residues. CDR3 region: CSGGDGELFF. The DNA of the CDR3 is TGCAGCGGCGGGGACGGGGAGCTGTTTTTT.

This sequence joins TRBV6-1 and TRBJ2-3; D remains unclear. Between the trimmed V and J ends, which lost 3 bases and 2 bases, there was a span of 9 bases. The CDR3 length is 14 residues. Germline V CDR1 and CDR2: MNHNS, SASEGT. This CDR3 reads CASSEPGYTDTQYF. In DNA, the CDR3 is TGTGCCAGCAGTGAGCCAGGATACACAGATACGCAGTATTTT.

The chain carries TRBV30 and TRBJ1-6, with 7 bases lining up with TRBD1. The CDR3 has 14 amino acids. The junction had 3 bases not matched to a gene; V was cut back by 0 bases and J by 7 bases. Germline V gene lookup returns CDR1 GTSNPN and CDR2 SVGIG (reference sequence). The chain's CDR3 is CAWSVRGLNSPLHF. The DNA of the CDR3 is TGTGCCTGGAGTGTAAGGGGGCTCAATTCACCCCTCCACTTT.

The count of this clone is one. For the CDR3, the DNA is TGTGCCAGCAGCTTGAGCCTAGCGGGCACGAACACCGGGGAGCTGTTTTTT. This translates into CASSLSLAGTNTGELFF. The chain combines TRBV5-5 with TRBJ2-2, with 8 positions matching TRBD2. V dropped 1 base and J dropped 0; count of bases not matched to a gene: 5. This CDR3 has 17 residues. The germline V gene has CDR1 SGHKS and CDR2 YYEKEE (reference sequence).

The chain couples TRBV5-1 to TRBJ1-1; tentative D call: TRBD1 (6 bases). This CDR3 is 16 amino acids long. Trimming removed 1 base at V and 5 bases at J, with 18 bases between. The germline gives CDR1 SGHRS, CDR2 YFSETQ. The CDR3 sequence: CASSLYGGLSRTEAFF. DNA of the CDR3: TGCGCCAGCAGCTTGTACGGGGGGCTTTCAAGAACTGAAGCTTTCTTT.

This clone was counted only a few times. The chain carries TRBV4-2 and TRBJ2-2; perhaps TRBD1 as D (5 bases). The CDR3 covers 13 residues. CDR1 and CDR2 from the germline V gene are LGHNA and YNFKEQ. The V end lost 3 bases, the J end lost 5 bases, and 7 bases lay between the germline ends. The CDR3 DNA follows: TGTGCCAGCAGCCAGACAGAGACCGGGGAGCTGTTTTTT. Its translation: CASSQTETGELFF.

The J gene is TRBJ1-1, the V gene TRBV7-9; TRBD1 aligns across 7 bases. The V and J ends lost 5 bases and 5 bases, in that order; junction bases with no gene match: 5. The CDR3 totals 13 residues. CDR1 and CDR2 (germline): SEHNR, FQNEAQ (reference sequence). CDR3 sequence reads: CASSPTGSTEAFF. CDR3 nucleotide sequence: TGTGCCAGCAGCCCGACAGGGAGTACTGAAGCTTTCTTT.

The chain's CDR3 is CASSNRGAEQFF. The CDR3 DNA reads as TGTGCCAGTAGTAACCGGGGGGCTGAGCAGTTCTTC. V usage is TRBV19 and J usage is TRBJ2-1, with a tentative D call TRBD2 (7 bases). Germline V lookup: CDR1 LNHDA, CDR2 SQIVND (reference sequence). This CDR3 has 12 amino acids. Deletions cut 4 bases from V and 9 bases from J, with 10 bases between.

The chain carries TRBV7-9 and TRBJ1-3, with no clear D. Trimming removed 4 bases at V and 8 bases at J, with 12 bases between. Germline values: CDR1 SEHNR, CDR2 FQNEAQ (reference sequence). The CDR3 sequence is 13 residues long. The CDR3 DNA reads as TGTGCCAGCAGCTCCGGGGAAAGGGACACCATATATTTT. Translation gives CASSSGERDTIYF.

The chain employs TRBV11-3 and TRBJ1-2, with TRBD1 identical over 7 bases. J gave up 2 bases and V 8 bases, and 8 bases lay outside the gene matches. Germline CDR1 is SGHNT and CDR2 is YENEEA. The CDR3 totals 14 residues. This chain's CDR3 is CASGEDRLNYGYTF. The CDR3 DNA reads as TGTGCCAGCGGGGAGGACAGGCTAAACTATGGCTACACCTTC. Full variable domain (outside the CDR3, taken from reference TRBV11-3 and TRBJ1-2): EAGVVQSPRYKIIEKKQPVAFWCNPISGHNTLYWYLQNLGQGPELLIRYENEEAVDDSQLPKDRFSAERLKGVDSTLKIQPAELGDSAVYLCASGEDRLNYGYTFGSGTRLTVV.

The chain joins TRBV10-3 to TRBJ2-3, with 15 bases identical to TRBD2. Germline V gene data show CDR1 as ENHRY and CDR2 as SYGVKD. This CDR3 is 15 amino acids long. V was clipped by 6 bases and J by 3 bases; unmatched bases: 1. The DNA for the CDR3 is TGTGCCATCAGGGGACTAGCGGGGGGTACAGATACGCAGTATTTT. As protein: CAIRGLAGGTDTQYF.

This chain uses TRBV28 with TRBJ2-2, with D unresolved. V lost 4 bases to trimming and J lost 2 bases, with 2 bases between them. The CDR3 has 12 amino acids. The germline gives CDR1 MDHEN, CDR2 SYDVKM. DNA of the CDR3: TGTGCCAGCAGTTCTAACACCGGGGAGCTGTTTTTT. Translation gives CASSSNTGELFF.

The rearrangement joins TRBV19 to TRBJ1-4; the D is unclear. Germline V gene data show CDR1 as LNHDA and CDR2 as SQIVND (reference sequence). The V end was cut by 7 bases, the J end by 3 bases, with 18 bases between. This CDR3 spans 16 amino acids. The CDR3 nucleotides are TGTGCCAGTAACAACCCGCATGGGCCAGCTAATGAAAAACTGTTTTTT. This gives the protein CASNNPHGPANEKLFF.

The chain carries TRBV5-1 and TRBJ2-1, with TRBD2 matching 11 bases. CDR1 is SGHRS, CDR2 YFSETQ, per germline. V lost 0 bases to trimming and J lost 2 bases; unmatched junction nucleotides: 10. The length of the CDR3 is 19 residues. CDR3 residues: CASSLARGLAVSPYNEQFF. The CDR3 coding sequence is TGCGCCAGCAGCTTGGCCAGGGGACTAGCGGTGAGCCCCTACAATGAGCAGTTCTTC.

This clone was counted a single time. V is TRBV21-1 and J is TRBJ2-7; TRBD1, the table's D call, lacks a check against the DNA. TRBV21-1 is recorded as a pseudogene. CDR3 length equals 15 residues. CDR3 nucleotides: TGTGCCAGCATCCAAGGAGAGGACAGGAGTTCCGAGCAGTACTTC. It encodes CASIQGEDRSSEQYF.

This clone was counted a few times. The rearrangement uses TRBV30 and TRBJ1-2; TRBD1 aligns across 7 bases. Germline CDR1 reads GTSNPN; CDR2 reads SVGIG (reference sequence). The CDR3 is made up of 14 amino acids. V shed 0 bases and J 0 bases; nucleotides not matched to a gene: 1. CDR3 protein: CAWSVQGSNYGYTF. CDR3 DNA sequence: TGTGCCTGGAGTGTACAGGGGTCTAACTATGGCTACACCTTC.

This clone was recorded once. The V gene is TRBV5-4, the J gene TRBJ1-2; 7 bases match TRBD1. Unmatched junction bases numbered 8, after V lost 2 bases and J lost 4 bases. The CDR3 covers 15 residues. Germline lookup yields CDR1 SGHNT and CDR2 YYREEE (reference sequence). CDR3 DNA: TGTGCCAGCAGCTTCGAGGGGGCGCTTCTCTATGGCTACACCTTC. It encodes CASSFEGALLYGYTF.

The CDR3 sequence is CASSAYSGGAYGYTF. CDR3 DNA sequence: TGTGCCAGCAGCGCCTACTCAGGGGGCGCATATGGCTACACCTTC. The chain links TRBV9 to TRBJ1-2; 8 bases agree with TRBD1. V gave up 3 bases and J gave up 5 bases; unmatched junction bases: 9. CDR1 is SGDLS and CDR2 is YYNGEE in the germline V gene. CDR3 size: 15 residues.

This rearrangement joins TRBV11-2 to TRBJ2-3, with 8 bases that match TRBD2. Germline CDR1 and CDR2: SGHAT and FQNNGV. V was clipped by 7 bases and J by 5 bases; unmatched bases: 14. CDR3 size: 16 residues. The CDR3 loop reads CASKSVRGGRGDTQYF. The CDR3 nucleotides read TGTGCCAGCAAATCTGTTCGGGGGGGCCGGGGAGATACGCAGTATTTT.

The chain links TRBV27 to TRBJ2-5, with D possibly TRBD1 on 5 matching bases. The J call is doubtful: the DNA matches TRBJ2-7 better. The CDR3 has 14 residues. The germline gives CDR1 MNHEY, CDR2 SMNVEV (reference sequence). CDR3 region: CASLPTASSYEQYF. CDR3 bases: TGTGCCAGCCTACCGACAGCGAGCTCCTACGAGCAGTACTTC.

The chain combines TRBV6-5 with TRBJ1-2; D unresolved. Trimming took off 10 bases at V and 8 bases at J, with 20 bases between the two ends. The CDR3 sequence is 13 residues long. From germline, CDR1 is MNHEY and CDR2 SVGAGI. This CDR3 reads CATGALQRPGYTF. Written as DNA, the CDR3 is TGTGCCACCGGCGCACTCCAGAGGCCCGGCTACACCTTC.

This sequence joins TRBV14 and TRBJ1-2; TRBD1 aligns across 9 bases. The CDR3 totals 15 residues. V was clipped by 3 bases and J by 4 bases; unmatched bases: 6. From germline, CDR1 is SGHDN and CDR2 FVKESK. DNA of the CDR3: TGTGCCAGCAGCCAGAGGACAGGGGACGCCTATGGCTACACCTTC. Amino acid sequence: CASSQRTGDAYGYTF.

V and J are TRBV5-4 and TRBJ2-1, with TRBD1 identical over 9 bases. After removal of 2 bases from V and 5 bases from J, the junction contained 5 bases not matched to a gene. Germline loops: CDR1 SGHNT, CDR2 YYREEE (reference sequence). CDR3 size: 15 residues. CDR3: CASSLPGQGHNEQFF. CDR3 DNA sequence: TGTGCCAGCAGCTTACCGGGACAGGGACACAATGAGCAGTTCTTC.

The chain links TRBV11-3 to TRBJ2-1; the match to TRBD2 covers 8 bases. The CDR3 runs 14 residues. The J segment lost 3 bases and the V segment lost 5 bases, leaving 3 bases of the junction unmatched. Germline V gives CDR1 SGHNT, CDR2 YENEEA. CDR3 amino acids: CASSISGNYNEQFF. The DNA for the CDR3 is TGTGCCAGCAGCATTAGCGGGAACTACAATGAGCAGTTCTTC.

The CDR3 region has the DNA TGTGCCAGCAGCCCGTCCGTGGGCGGGAGGGCTCGTGAGCAGTTCTTC. Residues: CASSPSVGGRAREQFF. The V call is TRBV7-9, the J call TRBJ2-1, with 9 bases identical to TRBD2. The V and J ends lost 5 bases and 9 bases, in that order; junction bases with no gene match: 14. From germline, CDR1 is SEHNR and CDR2 FQNEAQ (reference sequence). This CDR3 spans 16 amino acids.

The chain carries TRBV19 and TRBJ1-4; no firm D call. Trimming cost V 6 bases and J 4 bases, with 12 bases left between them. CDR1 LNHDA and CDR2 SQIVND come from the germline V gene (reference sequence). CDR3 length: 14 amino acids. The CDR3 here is CASSPRVVNEKLFF. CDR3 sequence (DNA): TGTGCCAGTAGCCCTCGGGTGGTTAATGAAAAACTGTTTTTT.

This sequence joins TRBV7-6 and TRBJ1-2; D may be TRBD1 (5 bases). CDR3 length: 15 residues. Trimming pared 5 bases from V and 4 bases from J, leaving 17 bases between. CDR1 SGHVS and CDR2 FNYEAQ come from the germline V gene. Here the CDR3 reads CASSLSLTGSYGYTF. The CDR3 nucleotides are TGTGCCAGCAGCCTCTCCTTAACAGGCTCCTATGGCTACACCTTC.